These 8 T cell receptor beta chains originate from one sample sequenced in a study of T cell responses to AZD1222 COVID-19 vaccine. The data were produced by immunoSEQ multiplex PCR, yet TCRdb's version contains in-frame clones alone and is incomplete. The sample yields 110,000 to 150,000 clones, roughly 90% seen once. This material consisted of peripheral blood, taken on day 0 of AZD1222 vaccination. These TCRs come from an adult in good health.

This sequence joins TRBV2 and TRBJ2-3, with D unclear. The V end was cut by 3 bases, the J end by 11 bases, with 9 bases between. This CDR3 is built from 11 residues. CDR1 SNHLY and CDR2 FYNNEI come from the germline V gene. The CDR3 loop reads CASSDWALQYF. The CDR3 nucleotides are TGTGCCAGCAGTGATTGGGCTCTGCAGTATTTT.

The chain combines TRBV19 with TRBJ2-7, with 11 positions matching TRBD1. Looked up from germline, CDR1 is LNHDA and CDR2 is SQIVND (reference sequence). Trimming removed 6 bases from V and 3 bases from J; junction bases left unmatched: 7. This CDR3 is built from 15 residues. CDR3 nucleotides: TGTGCCAGTAGGGACCGGGACAGGGGGATCTACGAGCAGTACTTC. It specifies CASRDRDRGIYEQYF.

This chain connects TRBV7-2 to TRBJ2-7; TRBD1 is a possible D gene (5 bases). There are 13 residues in the CDR3. Trimming stripped 5 bases from V and 2 bases from J, with 10 bases between. Germline loops: CDR1 SGHTA, CDR2 FQGNSA. CDR3 sequence (DNA): TGTGCCAGCAGCCCCCGACAGCCCTACGAGCAGTACTTC. It is translated as CASSPRQPYEQYF.

In this sample, this clone turned up once. V is TRBV27 and J is TRBJ2-2; TRBD2 matches 11 bases. V gave up 6 bases and J gave up 6 bases; unmatched junction bases: 6. Germline assignment: CDR1 MNHEY and CDR2 SMNVEV (reference sequence). This CDR3 region has 15 residues. CDR3 nucleotides: TGTGCCAGCAGGGTAGCGGGAGGGGCGGCCGGGGAGCTGTTTTTT. Translating gives CASRVAGGAAGELFF.

V is TRBV7-9 and J is TRBJ2-7, with 8 bases fitting TRBD1. CDR1 and CDR2 (germline): SEHNR, FQNEAQ (reference sequence). The CDR3 spans 16 residues. V dropped 4 bases and J dropped 3; count of bases not matched to a gene: 11. CDR3 in amino acids: CASSSGQGFSLYEQYF. The CDR3 DNA reads as TGTGCCAGCAGCTCCGGACAGGGATTTTCCCTCTACGAGCAGTACTTC. Based on the CDR3 plus reference TRBV7-9 and TRBJ2-7, the full variable domain is DTGVSQNPRHKITKRGQNVTFRCDPISEHNRLYWYRQTLGQGPEFLTYFQNEAQLEKSRLLSDRFSAERPKGSFSTLEIQRTEQGDSAMYLCASSSGQGFSLYEQYFGPGTRLTVT.

This sequence joins TRBV27 and TRBJ2-7; D tentatively reads TRBD1 or TRBD2 (5 bases each). The germline CDR1 and CDR2 sequences are MNHEY and SMNVEV (reference sequence). Trimming took 2 bases from V and 2 from J, leaving 13 bases between them. The CDR3 has 15 residues. DNA of the CDR3: TGTGCCAGCAGTTTAAACGGGGCCCTAACCTACGAGCAGTACTTC. As protein: CASSLNGALTYEQYF.

The chain has TRBV9 and TRBJ2-3; D is unresolved. The V end was cut by 3 bases, the J end by 6 bases, with 8 bases between. This CDR3 has 12 amino acids. In germline, CDR1 is SGDLS, CDR2 YYNGEE. DNA for the CDR3: TGTGCCAGCAGCGGTGGGGTGGATACGCAGTATTTT. It is translated as CASSGGVDTQYF. The whole variable domain, remainder taken from reference TRBV9 and TRBJ2-3, is DSGVTQTPKHLITATGQRVTLRCSPRSGDLSVYWYQQSLDQGLQFLIQYYNGEERAKGNILERFSAQQFPDLHSELNLSSLELGDSALYFCASSGGVDTQYFGPGTRLTVL.

CDR3: CASSQERGARQFF. The DNA for the CDR3 is TGTGCCAGCAGCCAAGAACGAGGGGCGCGGCAGTTCTTC. The chain carries TRBV4-2 and TRBJ2-1, with D perhaps being TRBD1 or TRBD2 (5 bases each). Germline V gives CDR1 LGHNA, CDR2 YNFKEQ. Trimming stripped 0 bases from V and 12 bases from J, with 12 bases between. This CDR3 contains 13 residues.